One and the same sample provided the 27 T cell receptor beta chains below, sequenced in a study of blood T cells in healthy people across ages (dated by TCRdb to about 2015). Libraries were built with 5' RACE. Instrument on record: Illumina HiSeq 2500. A second PCR of roughly 7 to 11 cycles was performed with a sample-barcoded 5' primer and a J-beta primer mix. TCRdb trimmed the raw reads at Q25, called clones with MiXCR and kept productive beta chains. CDR3 protein sequences are deduplicated, and each keeps its most common genes and DNA. Across this sample there are about 1.6 million distinct CDR3 sequences, with 30% to 35% seen only once. Jointly, the top ten make up roughly 10% of the sample. The sample was blood. The source is a woman in her 30s in good health.

V and J are TRBV6-2 or TRBV6-3 and TRBJ2-3, with D tentatively TRBD2 (6 bases). Germline CDR1 MNHEY, CDR2 SVGEGT. V shed 2 bases and J shed 2 bases, with 11 bases lying between them. The CDR3 has 15 amino acids. As DNA, the CDR3 is TGTGCCAGCAGTTACGAGGGACTGTCCACAGATACGCAGTATTTT. Amino acid sequence: CASSYEGLSTDTQYF.

The V gene is TRBV18, the J gene TRBJ2-7; a weak D match, TRBD2 (7 bases). V lost 1 base, J lost 3 bases, and 13 bases lay in between. Germline V lookup: CDR1 KGHSH, CDR2 LQKENI. This CDR3 spans 15 amino acids. CDR3 bases: TGTGCCAGCTCACCACTATCAGGGGAGGGCTACGAGCAGTACTTC. This gives the protein CASSPLSGEGYEQYF.

This clonotype was seen a handful of times. This sequence joins TRBV9 and TRBJ2-3; D uncertain. From germline, CDR1 is SGDLS and CDR2 YYNGEE. This CDR3 has 13 amino acids. V shed 3 bases and J shed 3 bases, with 8 bases lying between them. CDR3 in amino acids: CASSGFMTDTQYF. CDR3 coding DNA: TGTGCCAGCAGCGGATTTATGACAGATACGCAGTATTTT.

The V call is TRBV20-1, the J call TRBJ1-1; perhaps TRBD1 as D (6 bases). Germline CDR1 and CDR2: DFQATT and SNEGSKA (reference sequence). This CDR3 has 15 amino acids. Trimming shortened V by 4 bases and J by 0 bases, and 15 bases separated the two germline ends. The CDR3 DNA sequence: TGCAGTGCTACCTCACCGGGACACCTGAACACTGAAGCTTTCTTT. This sequence encodes CSATSPGHLNTEAFF.

The V and J genes are TRBV25-1 and TRBJ1-6, with D unresolved. This CDR3 contains 17 residues. Germline-derived CDR1 and CDR2 are MGHDK and SYGVNS. With 0 bases removed from V and 9 bases from J, the gap between germline ends came to 18 bases. This CDR3 is CASSEYLLGGRSSPLHF. The DNA of the CDR3 is TGTGCCAGCAGTGAATATTTGTTGGGCGGCCGAAGTTCACCCCTCCACTTT.

This chain uses TRBV11-2 with TRBJ2-3, with 12 bases that match TRBD1. CDR3 size: 17 residues. Losses at the gene ends were 1 base for V and 11 bases for J; bases not matched to a gene: 13. Germline V gene sequence: CDR1 SGHAT, CDR2 FQNNGV. The CDR3 DNA reads as TGTGCCAGCAGCTTAGTTTTCGGGACAGGGGGCTCCTACGAGCAGTATTTT. As protein: CASSLVFGTGGSYEQYF. The entire variable domain, with the rest obtained from reference TRBV11-2 and TRBJ2-3, is as follows: EAGVAQSPRYKIIEKRQSVAFWCNPISGHATLYWYQQILGQGPKLLIQFQNNGVVDDSQLPKDRFSAERLKGVDSTLKIQPAKLEDSAVYLCASSLVFGTGGSYEQYFGPGTRLTVL.

The gene calls are TRBV5-1 and TRBJ2-7; 8 positions agree with TRBD2. The ends lost 0 bases at V and 6 bases at J; junction bases unmatched: 5. The CDR3 runs to 14 residues. From germline, CDR1 is SGHRS and CDR2 YFSETQ. CDR3 protein: CASSLAPLAGEQYF. The CDR3 DNA is TGCGCCAGCAGCTTGGCCCCGCTAGCGGGCGAGCAGTACTTC.

The chain links TRBV7-9 to TRBJ2-5; possible D gene TRBD1, 5 bases. The germline V gene has CDR1 SEHNR and CDR2 FQNEAQ (reference sequence). V was pared by 5 bases and J by 7 bases, with 32 bases between. The CDR3 has 19 amino acids. The CDR3 DNA sequence: TGTGCCAGCAGCCACCCAAGGGGTTTATTTGGTGGCAACTCGGGGACCCAGTACTTC. Translation: CASSHPRGLFGGNSGTQYF.

A remark on this clonotype: A read error may be the cause here, since a much bigger clone is one base away. The genes are TRBV29-1 and TRBJ2-5; D call uncertain. The end of the DNA fits TRBJ2-7 better, so the J call may be wrong. Looked up from germline, CDR1 is SQVTM and CDR2 is ANQGSEA. The CDR3 extends over 11 amino acids. CDR3 sequence reads: CSVFKGYEQYF. For the CDR3, the DNA is TGCAGCGTGTTCAAGGGTTACGAGCAGTACTTC.

The rearrangement joins TRBV20-1 to TRBJ1-1; tentatively, D is TRBD1 (5 bases). This CDR3 spans 14 amino acids. Germline V lookup: CDR1 DFQATT, CDR2 SNEGSKA (reference sequence). V lost 6 bases, J lost 7 bases, and 21 bases lay in between. The CDR3 DNA reads TGCAGTGCCGGGACTAAGCGTGCGGGAATTGAAGCTTTCTTT. Translating it yields CSAGTKRAGIEAFF.

This rearrangement joins TRBV5-1 to TRBJ2-3, with 10 bases matching TRBD2. This CDR3 region has 15 residues. Per the germline V gene, CDR1 is SGHRS and CDR2 is YFSETQ. Trimming took 5 bases from V and 4 from J; bases not matched to a gene: 7. For the CDR3, the DNA is TGCGCCAGCAGGTTAGCGGGGGGAGCCGCAGATACGCAGTATTTT. Encoded protein: CASRLAGGAADTQYF.

In its sample, this clonotype was seen a few times. This chain joins TRBV27 and TRBJ1-5, with 8 bases fitting TRBD1. After removal of 2 bases from V and 6 bases from J, the junction contained 9 bases not matched to a gene. Germline-derived CDR1 and CDR2 are MNHEY and SMNVEV (reference sequence). This CDR3 spans 16 amino acids. The CDR3 nucleotides read TGTGCCAGCAGTTTAGGAAAGACAGGGACAGGTCAGCCCCAGCATTTT. Protein: CASSLGKTGTGQPQHF.

This clonotype appeared many times. V usage is TRBV5-5 and J usage is TRBJ2-1; 9 nucleotides agree with TRBD2. V trimming: 1 base; J trimming: 10 bases; junction bases outside the gene matches: 15. The CDR3 has 17 amino acids. The germline gives CDR1 SGHKS, CDR2 YYEKEE (reference sequence). CDR3 sequence: CASSLKGGLAGFGEQFF. DNA of the CDR3: TGTGCCAGCAGCTTGAAAGGAGGGCTAGCGGGGTTCGGGGAGCAGTTCTTC.

There are a few counts of this clonotype. The CDR3 sequence: CASSFGSLATQETQYF. Here the CDR3 DNA reads TGTGCCAGCAGCTTTGGTTCACTAGCGACCCAAGAGACCCAGTACTTC. This chain connects TRBV11-1 to TRBJ2-5; 7 nucleotides align to TRBD2. This CDR3 region has 16 residues. The germline CDR1 and CDR2 sequences are SGHAT and FQDESV (reference sequence). V lost 3 bases and J lost 1; bases outside the gene matches: 8.

This clonotype was observed a few times. The gene calls are TRBV5-5 and TRBJ2-5; D is undetermined. V lost 7 bases and J lost 0, with 13 bases in between. CDR3 length: 14 residues. CDR1 is SGHKS, CDR2 YYEKEE, per germline (reference sequence). CDR3 nucleotides: TGTGCCAGCGCATGGGTAGAGGACCAAGAGACCCAGTACTTC. It codes for CASAWVEDQETQYF.

This clonotype occurred many times. The gene calls are TRBV29-1 and TRBJ1-6; TRBD1 is a possible D gene (5 bases). Trimming stripped 5 bases from V and 9 bases from J, with 17 bases between. The CDR3 has 14 amino acids. Germline loops: CDR1 SQVTM, CDR2 ANQGSEA. The CDR3 loop is CSVPRALCSSPLHF. For the CDR3, the DNA is TGCAGCGTTCCCAGGGCCCTTTGCTCTTCACCCCTCCACTTT.

J is TRBJ1-2 and V is TRBV29-1; D possibly corresponds to TRBD1 (5 bases). V lost 5 bases to trimming and J lost 4 bases, with 14 bases between them. Germline assignment: CDR1 SQVTM and CDR2 ANQGSEA. The CDR3 runs 13 residues. In DNA form, the CDR3 reads TGCAGCGTTCGGGACCTCCCTGGCTATGGCTACACCTTC. This sequence encodes CSVRDLPGYGYTF.

This chain joins TRBV12-3 or TRBV12-4 and TRBJ2-3; 13 nucleotides match TRBD2. V shed 7 bases and J 13 bases; nucleotides not matched to a gene: 11. This CDR3 has 14 amino acids. The CDR3 DNA is TGTGCCAGCACCGGGACTAGCGGGGCAGATGCGGAGTATTTT. This sequence encodes CASTGTSGADAEYF.

The rearrangement links TRBV10-3 to TRBJ2-3; D could derive from TRBD1 or TRBD2 (6 bases each). Germline lookup yields CDR1 ENHRY and CDR2 SYGVKD. Deletions cut 2 bases from V and 7 bases from J, with 22 bases between. The CDR3 totals 17 residues. CDR3 residues: CAISEGLSGASGYTQYF. The CDR3 DNA is TGTGCCATCAGTGAGGGGCTATCGGGGGCCTCAGGATATACGCAGTATTTT.

This clonotype was detected only a few times. This sequence joins TRBV7-9 and TRBJ1-6, with D perhaps matching TRBD1 (6 bases). Germline-derived CDR1 and CDR2 are SEHNR and FQNEAQ (reference sequence). The CDR3 is made up of 18 amino acids. Trimming removed 5 bases from V and 0 bases from J, with 17 bases in between. CDR3 residues: CASSNGQPISSYNSPLHF. DNA for the CDR3: TGTGCCAGCAGCAACGGACAGCCAATAAGCTCCTATAATTCACCCCTCCACTTT.

With regard to this clonotype: A much larger clone sits a single nucleotide away, making a read error possible. The chain recombines TRBV29-1 with TRBJ2-3, with a tentative D call TRBD2 (5 bases). Germline V lookup: CDR1 SQVTM, CDR2 ANQGSEA. This CDR3 has 14 residues. The CDR3 here is CSVEARTSTDAQYF. As DNA, the CDR3 is TGCAGCGTTGAGGCCAGGACTTCCACAGATGCGCAGTATTTT.

The chain carries TRBV10-3 and TRBJ1-5; D is ambiguous. The CDR3 is 13 residues long. Germline-derived CDR1 and CDR2 are ENHRY and SYGVKD. V lost 6 bases to trimming and J lost 3 bases, with 9 bases between them. CDR3 amino acids: CAIRAQNNQPQHF. As DNA, the CDR3 is TGTGCCATCAGGGCACAGAACAATCAGCCCCAGCATTTT.

The V gene is TRBV27, the J gene TRBJ2-1; TRBD2 aligns across 12 bases. Germline V gene data show CDR1 as MNHEY and CDR2 as SMNVEV (reference sequence). The CDR3 has 17 amino acids. With V trimmed by 5 bases and J by 4 bases, 9 bases remained unmatched. The chain's CDR3 is CASSRTSGDPIYNEQFF. The DNA for the CDR3 is TGTGCCAGCAGTCGGACTAGCGGGGACCCTATATACAATGAGCAGTTCTTC.

CDR3 in amino acids: CASSPGGASGSSRQYF. Here the CDR3 DNA reads TGCGCCAGCAGCCCTGGCGGGGCTAGCGGGAGCAGCAGGCAGTACTTC. The rearrangement joins TRBV5-1 to TRBJ2-7; 10 bases agree with TRBD2. CDR3 length equals 16 residues. Germline lookup yields CDR1 SGHRS and CDR2 YFSETQ. V trimming: 4 bases; J trimming: 9 bases; junction bases outside the gene matches: 16.

The chain recombines TRBV6-5 with TRBJ2-7, with TRBD1 matching over 7 bases. The CDR3 totals 15 residues. Unmatched junction bases numbered 6, after V lost 0 bases and J lost 4 bases. The germline gives CDR1 MNHEY, CDR2 SVGAGI. The DNA for the CDR3 is TGTGCCAGCAGTTACTCGACAGGGTCATGGTACGAGCAGTACTTC. Translating gives CASSYSTGSWYEQYF.

CDR3 DNA: TGTGCCAGCAGGTCCGGGACAGGGTACACCGGGGAGCTGTTTTTT. This translates into CASRSGTGYTGELFF. V usage is TRBV6-6 and J usage is TRBJ2-2, with 9 bases fitting TRBD1. After removal of 6 bases from V and 3 bases from J, the junction contained 5 bases not matched to a gene. Germline V lookup: CDR1 MNHNY, CDR2 SVGAGI (reference sequence). The CDR3 runs to 15 residues.

In its sample, this clonotype was seen a few times. The V gene is TRBV4-1, the J gene TRBJ2-1, with 11 bases lining up with TRBD2. Trimming at V came to 0 bases and at J to 0 bases, leaving 10 bases not matched to a gene. The CDR3 sequence is 20 residues long. Germline V gives CDR1 MGHRA, CDR2 YSYEKL. For the CDR3, the DNA is TGCGCCAGCAGCCAAGAATCTAGCGGGAGGCTCCTAAGCTCCTACAATGAGCAGTTCTTC. Protein: CASSQESSGRLLSSYNEQFF.